This T cell receptor (beta chain) was documented in a study of blood T cells in healthy people across ages. Germline loops: CDR1 DFQATT, CDR2 SNEGSKA (reference sequence). Trimming cost V 3 bases and J 7 bases, with 19 bases left between them. The CDR3 loop spans 15 amino acids. A second PCR of about 7 to 12 cycles used a sample-barcoded 5' primer and a J-beta primer mix. Each cDNA was tagged by a template-switch adaptor containing 12 random nucleotides. TCRdb independently ran MiXCR on the 5' RACE reads; one entry per CDR3 protein. In the table there are 1.5 million to 2 million distinct CDR3 sequences, roughly 27% of which are singletons. Note on this clonotype: Its target is not known.

Study results and limitations: Unsorted PBMC material precluded a definitive naive versus antigen-experienced comparison. Compared with aged donors, long-lived donors showed fewer expanded clones, suggesting selection. In older individuals, TCR beta diversity per million T cells was lower, falling roughly linearly with age.

The TCR originated in a woman aged 30 to 39 in good health. The chain joins TRBV20-1 to TRBJ2-1; either TRBD1 or TRBD2 may supply D (6 bases each). The source material was blood. CDR3 bases: TGCAGTGCTAGCAAAACCCGGGGGCGGGGAAATGAGCAGTTCTTC. Translating it yields CSASKTRGRGNEQFF.